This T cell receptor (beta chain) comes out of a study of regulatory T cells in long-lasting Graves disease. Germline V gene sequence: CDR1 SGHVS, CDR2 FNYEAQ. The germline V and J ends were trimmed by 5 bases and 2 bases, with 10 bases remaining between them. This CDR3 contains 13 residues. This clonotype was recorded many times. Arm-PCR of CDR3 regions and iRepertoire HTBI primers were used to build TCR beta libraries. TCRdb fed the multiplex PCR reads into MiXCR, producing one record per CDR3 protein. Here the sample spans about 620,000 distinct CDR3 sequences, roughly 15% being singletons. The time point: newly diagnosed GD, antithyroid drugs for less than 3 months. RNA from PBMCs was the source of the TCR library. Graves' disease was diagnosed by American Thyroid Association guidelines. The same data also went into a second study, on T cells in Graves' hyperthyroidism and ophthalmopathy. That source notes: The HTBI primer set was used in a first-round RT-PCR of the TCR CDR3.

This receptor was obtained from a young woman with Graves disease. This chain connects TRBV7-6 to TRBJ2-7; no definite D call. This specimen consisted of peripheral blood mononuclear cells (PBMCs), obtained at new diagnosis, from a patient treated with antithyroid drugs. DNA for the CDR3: TGTGCCAGCAGCCCACCAACTACCTACGAGCAGTACTTC. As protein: CASSPPTTYEQYF.